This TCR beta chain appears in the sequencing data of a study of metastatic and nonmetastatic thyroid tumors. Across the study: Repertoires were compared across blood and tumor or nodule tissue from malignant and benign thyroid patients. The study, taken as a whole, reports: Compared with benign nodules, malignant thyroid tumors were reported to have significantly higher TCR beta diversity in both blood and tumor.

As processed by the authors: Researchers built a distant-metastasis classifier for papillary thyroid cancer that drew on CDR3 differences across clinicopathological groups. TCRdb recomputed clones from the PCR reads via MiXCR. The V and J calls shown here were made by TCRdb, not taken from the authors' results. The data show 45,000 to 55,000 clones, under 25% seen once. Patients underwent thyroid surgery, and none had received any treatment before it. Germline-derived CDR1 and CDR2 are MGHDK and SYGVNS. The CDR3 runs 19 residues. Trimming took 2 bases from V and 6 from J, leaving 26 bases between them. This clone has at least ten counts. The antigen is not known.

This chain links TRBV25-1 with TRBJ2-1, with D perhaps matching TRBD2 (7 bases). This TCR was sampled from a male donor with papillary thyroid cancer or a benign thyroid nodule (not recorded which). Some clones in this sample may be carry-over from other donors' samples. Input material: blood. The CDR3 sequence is CASSETGGGGGGTGNEQFF. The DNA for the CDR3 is TGTGCCAGCAGTGAAACCGGAGGGGGGGGGGGAGGGACCGGCAATGAGCAGTTCTTC.